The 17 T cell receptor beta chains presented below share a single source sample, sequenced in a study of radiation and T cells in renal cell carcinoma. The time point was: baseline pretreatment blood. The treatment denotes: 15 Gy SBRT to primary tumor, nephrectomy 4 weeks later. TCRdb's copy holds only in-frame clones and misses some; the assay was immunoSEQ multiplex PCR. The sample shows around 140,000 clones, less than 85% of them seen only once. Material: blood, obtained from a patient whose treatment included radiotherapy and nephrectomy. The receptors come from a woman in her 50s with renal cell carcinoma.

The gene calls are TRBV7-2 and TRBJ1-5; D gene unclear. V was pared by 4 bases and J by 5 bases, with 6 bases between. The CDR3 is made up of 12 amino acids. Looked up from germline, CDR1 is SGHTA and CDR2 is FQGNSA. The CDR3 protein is CASSYRDQPQHF. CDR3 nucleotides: TGTGCCAGCAGCTACAGAGATCAGCCCCAGCATTTT.

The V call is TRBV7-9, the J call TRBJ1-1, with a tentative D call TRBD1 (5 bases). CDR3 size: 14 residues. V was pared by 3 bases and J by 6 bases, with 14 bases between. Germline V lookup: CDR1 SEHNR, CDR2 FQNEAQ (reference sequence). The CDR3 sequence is CASSFRLGDPEAFF. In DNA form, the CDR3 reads TGTGCCAGCAGCTTTAGATTAGGGGATCCTGAAGCTTTCTTT.

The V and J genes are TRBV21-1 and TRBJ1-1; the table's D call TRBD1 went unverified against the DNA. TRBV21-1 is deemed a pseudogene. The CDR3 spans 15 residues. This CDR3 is CASSKGAGANTEAFF. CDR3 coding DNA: TGTGCCAGCAGCAAGGGGGCAGGGGCGAACACTGAAGCTTTCTTT.

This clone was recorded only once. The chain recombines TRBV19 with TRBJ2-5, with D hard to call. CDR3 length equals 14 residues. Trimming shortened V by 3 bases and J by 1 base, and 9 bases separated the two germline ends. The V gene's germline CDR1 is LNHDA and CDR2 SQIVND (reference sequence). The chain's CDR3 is CASSMYWSQETQYF. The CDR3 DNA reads TGTGCCAGTAGTATGTATTGGTCCCAAGAGACCCAGTACTTC.

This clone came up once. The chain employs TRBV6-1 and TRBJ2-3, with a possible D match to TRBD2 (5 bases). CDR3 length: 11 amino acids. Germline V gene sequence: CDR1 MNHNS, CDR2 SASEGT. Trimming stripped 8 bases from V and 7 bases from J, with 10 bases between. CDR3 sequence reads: CASRGMNTQYF. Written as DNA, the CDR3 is TGTGCCAGCCGGGGTATGAATACGCAGTATTTT.

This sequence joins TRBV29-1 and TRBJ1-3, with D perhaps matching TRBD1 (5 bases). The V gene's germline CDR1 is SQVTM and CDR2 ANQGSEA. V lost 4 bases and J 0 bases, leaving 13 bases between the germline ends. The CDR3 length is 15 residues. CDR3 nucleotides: TGCAGCGTTGTGACAGTATCATTCTCTGGAAACACCATATATTTT. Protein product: CSVVTVSFSGNTIYF.

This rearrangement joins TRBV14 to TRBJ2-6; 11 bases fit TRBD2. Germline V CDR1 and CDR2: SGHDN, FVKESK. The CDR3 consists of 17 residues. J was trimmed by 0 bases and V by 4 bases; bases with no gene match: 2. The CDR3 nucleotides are TGTGCCAGCAGCCCTAGCGGGAGGATCTCTGGGGCCAACGTCCTGACTTTC. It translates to CASSPSGRISGANVLTF.

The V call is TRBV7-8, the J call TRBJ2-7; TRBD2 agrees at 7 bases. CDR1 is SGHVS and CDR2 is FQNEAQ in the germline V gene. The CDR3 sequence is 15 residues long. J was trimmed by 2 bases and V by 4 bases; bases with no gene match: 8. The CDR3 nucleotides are TGTGCCAGCAGCTCCCAGTCACGGGGGGCCTACGAGCAGTACTTC. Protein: CASSSQSRGAYEQYF.

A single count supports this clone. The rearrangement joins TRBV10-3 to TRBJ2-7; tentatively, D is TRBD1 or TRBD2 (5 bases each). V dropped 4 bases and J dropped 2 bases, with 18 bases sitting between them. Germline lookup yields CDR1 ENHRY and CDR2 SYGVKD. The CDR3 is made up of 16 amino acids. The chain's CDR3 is CAISARGQGDPYEQYF. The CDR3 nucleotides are TGTGCCATCAGTGCCCGCGGGCAGGGTGATCCCTACGAGCAGTACTTC.

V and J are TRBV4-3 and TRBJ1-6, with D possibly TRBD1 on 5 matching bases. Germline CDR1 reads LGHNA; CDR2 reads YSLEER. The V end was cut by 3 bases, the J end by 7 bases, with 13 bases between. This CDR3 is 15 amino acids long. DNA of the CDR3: TGCGCCAGCAGCCAGCGGCAGGGTCTCAATTCACCCCTCCACTTT. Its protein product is CASSQRQGLNSPLHF.

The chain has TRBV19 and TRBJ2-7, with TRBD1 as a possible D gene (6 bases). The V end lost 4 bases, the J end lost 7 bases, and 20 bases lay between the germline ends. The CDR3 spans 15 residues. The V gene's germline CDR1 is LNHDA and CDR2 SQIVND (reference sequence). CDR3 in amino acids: CASSTQGSPGMEQYF. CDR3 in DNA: TGTGCCAGTAGTACGCAGGGGAGCCCGGGAATGGAGCAGTACTTC.

The CDR3 loop is CASSLTGGSYEQYF. CDR3 in DNA: TGTGCCAGCAGCCTGACAGGGGGCTCCTACGAGCAGTACTTC. The rearrangement links TRBV7-3 to TRBJ2-7; 9 bases align to TRBD1. Germline lookup yields CDR1 SGHTA and CDR2 FQGTGA. J lost 0 bases, V lost 5 bases, and 2 bases had no gene match. The CDR3 loop spans 14 amino acids.

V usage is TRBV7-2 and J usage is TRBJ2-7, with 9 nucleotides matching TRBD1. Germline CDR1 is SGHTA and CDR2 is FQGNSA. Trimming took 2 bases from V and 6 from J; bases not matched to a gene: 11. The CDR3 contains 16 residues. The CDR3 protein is CASSLSSGTGLPEQYF. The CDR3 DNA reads TGTGCCAGCAGCTTAAGTTCCGGGACAGGGTTACCCGAGCAGTACTTC. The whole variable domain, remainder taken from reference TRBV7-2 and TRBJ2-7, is GAGVSQSPSNKVTEKGKDVELRCDPISGHTALYWYRQSLGQGLEFLIYFQGNSAPDKSGLPSDRFSAERTGGSVSTLTIQRTQQEDSAVYLCASSLSSGTGLPEQYFGPGTRLTVT.

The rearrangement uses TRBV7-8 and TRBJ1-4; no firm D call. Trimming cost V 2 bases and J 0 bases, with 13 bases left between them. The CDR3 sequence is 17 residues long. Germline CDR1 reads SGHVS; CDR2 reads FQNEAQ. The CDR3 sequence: CASSLMADPATNEKLFF. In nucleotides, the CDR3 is TGTGCCAGCAGCTTAATGGCGGACCCCGCAACTAATGAAAAACTGTTTTTT.

This CDR3 is CATSREASSLDEQFF. The CDR3 region has the DNA TGTGCCACCAGCAGAGAGGCTAGCAGCTTAGATGAGCAGTTCTTC. V gene TRBV15 combines with J gene TRBJ2-1; a weak D match, TRBD2 (5 bases). In germline, CDR1 is LNHNV, CDR2 YYDKDF (reference sequence). This CDR3 has 15 amino acids. Trimming left V 0 bases short and J 8 bases short, with 14 bases between.

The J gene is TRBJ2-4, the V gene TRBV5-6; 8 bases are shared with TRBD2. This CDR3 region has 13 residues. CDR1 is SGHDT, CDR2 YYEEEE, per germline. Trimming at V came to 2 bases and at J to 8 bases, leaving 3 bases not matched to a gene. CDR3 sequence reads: CASSFSGSDIQYF. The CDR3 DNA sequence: TGTGCCAGCAGCTTCAGCGGGAGTGACATTCAGTACTTC.

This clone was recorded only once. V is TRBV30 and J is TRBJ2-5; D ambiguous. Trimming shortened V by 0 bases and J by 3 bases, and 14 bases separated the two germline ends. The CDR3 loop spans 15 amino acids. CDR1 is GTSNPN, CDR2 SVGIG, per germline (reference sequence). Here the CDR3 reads CAWSVPGSDEETQYF. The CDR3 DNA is TGTGCCTGGAGTGTTCCCGGTTCCGATGAAGAGACCCAGTACTTC.